This T cell receptor (beta chain) was identified during a study of blood T cell repertoires in COVID-19 (dated by TCRdb to 2020 to 2022). At the level of the whole study: Collaborator samples came from the United States, Italy and Spain and covered acute and convalescent phases of COVID-19. The prospective study material was composed of cDNA or gDNA derived from T cells, B-cell-depleted T cells, or PBMCs. The dataset comprised deeply sampled blood TCRbeta repertoires from subjects exposed to, actively infected with, or recovered from COVID-19. Nearly every sample came with metadata listing a de-identified subject ID, COVID-19 status, age in years and sex. The repertoires were made available in a free public database intended to serve as a resource for research on the immune response to SARS-CoV-2. The samples were drawn from the first 160 participants of the ongoing ImmuneRACE study and from over 950 subjects provided by 6 global collaborators. Where available, HLA class I and class II types were obtained from metadata supplied by the sample provider rather than from assay-based typing.

From V the trimming removes 6 bases and from J it removes 2 bases, while the gene matches leave 9 bases of the junction unaccounted for. From a lookup of the germline V gene, CDR1 and CDR2 are MNHEY and SVGAGI. The cysteine opens and the phenylalanine closes a CDR3 of 15 amino acids. Only the CDR3 part of the read is kept: 45 bases, read in frame from the first base. The collaborating institutions used their own protocols to collect whole blood in K2EDTA tubes. For TCRbeta analysis, collaborator samples were shipped as frozen whole blood, as isolated PBMCs, or as DNA extracted from either sample type. The immunoSEQ Assay, a bias-controlled multiplex PCR, was used to amplify TCRbeta CDR3 regions from genomic DNA. The authors' pipeline ran thus. Within the assay, amplification of reference gene primers was used to estimate how many nucleated cells each sample contained. Sequence reads were collapsed and filtered to measure the absolute abundance of every unique TCRbeta CDR3 rearrangement. Productive Simpson clonality was computed per sample as the square root of Simpson's diversity index over productive rearrangements. Not all clones reach the TCRdb copy of this immuneACCESS table, which keeps in-frame sequences only. Checked studies attribute under half of the gap to unresolved V genes and leave the rest unexplained. Clone size and V and J calls were adopted from that table, with D and trimming inferred from the DNA. The sample includes over 150,000 clones, with approximately 86% observed a single time. Around 7% of the sample belongs to the ten largest clones.

To note about this clone: Its antigen remains unidentified. Within one base of it there is no much larger clone, and no base qualities were kept.

Overall study outcomes, separate from this receptor: How much clinical and demographic metadata was included differed by source and by participant, and the metadata was provided uncurated.

Specimen: peripheral blood. The rearrangement combines TRBV6-5 with TRBJ2-7; 8 nucleotides in the junction match TRBD2. The receptor's source is a man aged 45-60 years with active or convalescent COVID-19. The CDR3 loop reads CASRPQRGSPYEQYF. In nucleotide form, the sequence is TGTGCCAGCAGACCCCAGCGGGGGTCCCCCTACGAGCAGTACTTC.